The sequence of this T cell receptor beta chain was determined in a study of T cells in Graves' hyperthyroidism and ophthalmopathy. Amplified regions were TCR beta CDR3 sequences from RNA transcripts. The primer set for the first-round RT-PCR of the TCR CDR3 was HTBI. TCRdb analysed the multiplex PCR reads with MiXCR anew, one entry per CDR3 protein. This table has a few hundred thousand distinct CDR3 sequences, 15% to 20% appearing once. Germline lookup yields CDR1 LNHDA and CDR2 SQIVND (reference sequence). Trimming took 4 bases from V and 7 from J; bases not matched to a gene: 5. The CDR3 runs to 13 residues. Duration under 3 months, a NOSPECS grade of at least 4, and a Clinical Activity Score of at least 3 characterized the ophthalmopathy patients. The study excluded patients with uncontrolled infection, other autoimmune disease, pregnancy or lactation. The PBMCs were taken from roughly 10 ml of fresh peripheral blood.

The clonotype comes from a middle-aged woman with Graves' ophthalmopathy. The gene calls are TRBV19 and TRBJ2-7, with 9 nucleotides matching TRBD2. The source material was blood. CDR3 DNA sequence: TGTGCCAGTAGTAGCAGCGGGGGGACGGAGCAGTACTTC. Translating gives CASSSSGGTEQYF.